Each of the 30 T cell receptor beta chains below was sequenced from the same sample in a study of OX40 agonist ivuxolimab in advanced cancers. Sequencing was performed with immunoSEQ multiplex PCR; in TCRdb, only in-frame clones are kept and a portion is missing. Here the sample spans about 36,000 clones, more than 75% being singletons. The source material was CD4+ or CD8+ T cells sorted from blood, sampled in a trial of the OX40 agonist ivuxolimab. These receptors were taken from an adult with an advanced solid tumor such as melanoma, head and neck, liver or kidney cancer.

This clone has more than one count but fewer than ten. In nucleotides, the CDR3 is TGTGCCAGCAGCTTATGGCTAGCGGCTGGGGAGACCCAGTACTTC. Translated, it gives CASSLWLAAGETQYF. The chain uses TRBV7-7 and TRBJ2-5, with 7 bases identical to TRBD2. The CDR3 length is 15 residues. The V gene end was trimmed by 2 bases and the J gene end by 5 bases; junction bases not matched to a gene: 8. CDR1 is SSHAT, CDR2 FNYEAQ, per germline (reference sequence).

The genes are TRBV29-1 and TRBJ2-7; 8 bases are a match to TRBD1. Losses at the gene ends were 4 bases for V and 3 bases for J; bases not matched to a gene: 8. The CDR3 covers 14 residues. CDR1 SQVTM and CDR2 ANQGSEA come from the germline V gene. In DNA, the CDR3 is TGCAGCGTTGGGATAACAGGGGGGTACTACGAGCAGTACTTC. It is translated as CSVGITGGYYEQYF.

The V and J genes are TRBV15 and TRBJ2-7; 9 bases align to TRBD2. Germline V gives CDR1 LNHNV, CDR2 YYDKDF (reference sequence). V lost 3 bases and J lost 0; bases outside the gene matches: 3. This CDR3 is 15 amino acids long. The CDR3 nucleotides read TGTGCCACCAGCAGCCGTAGCGGGAGCTCCTACGAGCAGTACTTC. Translated, it gives CATSSRSGSSYEQYF. Filled out from reference TRBV15 and TRBJ2-7, the complete variable domain reads DAMVIQNPRYQVTQFGKPVTLSCSQTLNHNVMYWYQQKSSQAPKLLFHYYDKDFNNEADTPDNFQSRRPNTSFCFLDIRSPGLGDTAMYLCATSSRSGSSYEQYFGPGTRLTVT.

A few counts support this clone. This chain connects TRBV29-1 to TRBJ1-1; D unclear. Per germline, CDR1 SQVTM and CDR2 ANQGSEA. The CDR3 contains 11 residues. Trimming cost V 8 bases and J 3 bases, with 10 bases left between them. The chain's CDR3 is CSSLRDTEAFF. CDR3 DNA: TGCAGCTCCCTGCGGGACACTGAAGCTTTCTTT. Full variable domain (rest looked up from reference TRBV29-1 and TRBJ1-1): SAVISQKPSRDICQRGTSLTIQCQVDSQVTMMFWYRQQPGQSLTLIATANQGSEATYESGFVIDKFPISRPNLTFSTLTVSNMSPEDSSIYLCSSLRDTEAFFGQGTRLTVV.

V is TRBV30 and J is TRBJ1-1; D is uncertain. Germline CDR1 GTSNPN, CDR2 SVGIG (reference sequence). The CDR3 runs 15 residues. The V and J ends lost 0 bases and 1 base respectively, with 12 bases between them. CDR3: CAWSVPGSTNTEAFF. As DNA, the CDR3 is TGTGCCTGGAGTGTACCTGGGAGCACGAACACTGAAGCTTTCTTT.

CDR3 sequence reads: CASSLEATLYEQYF. CDR3 in DNA: TGTGCCAGCAGCTTAGAAGCTACCCTCTACGAGCAGTACTTC. This chain links TRBV11-2 with TRBJ2-5; D is ambiguous. The end of the DNA is better explained by TRBJ2-7, so the J call may be wrong. The CDR3 runs to 14 residues. The germline V gene encodes CDR1 SGHAT and CDR2 FQNNGV.

This rearrangement joins TRBV6-5 to TRBJ1-2; D is ambiguous. In germline, CDR1 is MNHEY, CDR2 SVGAGI. This CDR3 spans 16 amino acids. Trimming stripped 0 bases from V and 4 bases from J, with 15 bases between. Here the CDR3 reads CASSYSRIGDSYGYTF. The CDR3 DNA reads as TGTGCCAGCAGTTACTCGAGAATAGGCGATAGCTATGGCTACACCTTC.

The V call is TRBV28, the J call TRBJ2-1; D uncertain. Germline V lookup: CDR1 MDHEN, CDR2 SYDVKM. CDR3 size: 15 residues. V lost 3 bases and J lost 3, with 12 bases in between. The DNA for the CDR3 is TGTGCCAGCAGTTTGAAAGGCCTGATCTACAATGAGCAGTTCTTC. Translation: CASSLKGLIYNEQFF.

The V and J genes are TRBV10-2 and TRBJ1-3; D gene uncertain. CDR1 and CDR2 (germline): WSHSY, SAAADI. Trimming removed 6 bases from V and 3 bases from J, with 9 bases in between. The CDR3 contains 13 residues. The CDR3 nucleotides read TGCGCCAGCAGCGAGCCGGTTGGAAACACCATATATTTT. Protein: CASSEPVGNTIYF.

The chain uses TRBV13 and TRBJ2-7, with D maybe TRBD2 (5 bases). The germline V gene has CDR1 PRHDT and CDR2 FYEKMQ (reference sequence). This CDR3 is 14 amino acids long. V was pared by 1 base and J by 2 bases, with 9 bases between. The CDR3 nucleotides read TGTGCCAGCAGCTTAGTGAGCGGAGCCTACGAGCAGTACTTC. Translated, it gives CASSLVSGAYEQYF.

This chain connects TRBV27 to TRBJ2-7; 12 bases match TRBD2. The germline V gene encodes CDR1 MNHEY and CDR2 SMNVEV (reference sequence). The CDR3 consists of 14 residues. V shed 4 bases and J 4 bases; nucleotides not matched to a gene: 2. CDR3 nucleotides: TGTGCCAGCAGTTGGCTAGCGGGAGGGTACGAGCAGTACTTC. This sequence encodes CASSWLAGGYEQYF.

The chain joins TRBV7-9 to TRBJ2-5; D is undetermined. V was shortened by 8 bases and J by 5 bases, with 15 bases between the two germline ends. CDR1 and CDR2 from the germline V gene are SEHNR and FQNEAQ (reference sequence). This CDR3 has 13 residues. In nucleotides, the CDR3 is TGTGCCAGCGCGTTAGCCGGGTGGGAGACCCAGTACTTC. Protein product: CASALAGWETQYF.

This clone was seen a single time. V is TRBV16 and J is TRBJ1-5; 8 positions match TRBD1. CDR1 KGHSY and CDR2 FQNENV come from the germline V gene. This CDR3 is 15 amino acids long. The J segment lost 6 bases and the V segment lost 2 bases, leaving 6 bases of the junction unmatched. CDR3 bases: TGTGCCAGCAGCCAAAGGCAGGGGGCTGTTCAGCCCCAGCATTTT. The encoded protein is CASSQRQGAVQPQHF.

The chain joins TRBV9 to TRBJ2-7; either TRBD1 or TRBD2 may fit D (5 bases each). The CDR3 totals 15 residues. Deletions cut 5 bases from V and 2 bases from J, with 17 bases between. Looked up from germline, CDR1 is SGDLS and CDR2 is YYNGEE. The DNA for the CDR3 is TGTGCCAGCAGGATTGGGACCTTTTCTCCCTACGAGCAGTACTTC. Residues: CASRIGTFSPYEQYF.

The chain couples TRBV11-3 to TRBJ2-5; no clear D gene. Germline V gene lookup returns CDR1 SGHNT and CDR2 YENEEA. V was shortened by 5 bases and J by 0 bases, with 7 bases between the two germline ends. The CDR3 totals 13 residues. The CDR3 here is CASSLRNQETQYF. In DNA, the CDR3 is TGTGCCAGCAGCCTCCGGAACCAAGAGACCCAGTACTTC.

The J gene is TRBJ2-7, the V gene TRBV10-3; 15 bases are shared with TRBD2. The CDR3 covers 19 residues. The trim removed 10 bases at V and 8 bases at J, leaving 24 bases unmatched. CDR1 and CDR2 from the germline V gene are ENHRY and SYGVKD. The CDR3 here is CATAELWSSRTSGRAKQYF. The CDR3 coding sequence is TGTGCCACCGCTGAGTTGTGGTCCTCCCGGACTAGCGGGAGGGCCAAGCAGTACTTC.

The gene calls are TRBV4-1 and TRBJ1-1; TRBD1 matches 9 bases. The CDR3 totals 15 residues. The germline gives CDR1 MGHRA, CDR2 YSYEKL. The V gene end was trimmed by 3 bases and the J gene end by 5 bases; junction bases not matched to a gene: 7. The CDR3 loop reads CASSQDDRGATEAFF. As DNA, the CDR3 is TGCGCCAGCAGCCAGGATGACAGGGGGGCGACTGAAGCTTTCTTT.

V and J are TRBV10-3 and TRBJ1-2, with D unclear. CDR1 is ENHRY, CDR2 SYGVKD, per germline. The ends were cut back, 3 bases at V and 2 bases at J, with 7 bases in the middle. The CDR3 spans 13 residues. CDR3 amino acids: CAISEVGNYGYTF. CDR3 nucleotide sequence: TGTGCCATCAGTGAAGTAGGGAACTATGGCTACACCTTC.

The chain combines TRBV7-8 with TRBJ2-7, with D unclear. The CDR3 runs to 17 residues. Trimming left V 5 bases short and J 3 bases short, with 23 bases between. CDR1 SGHVS and CDR2 FQNEAQ come from the germline V gene. CDR3 coding DNA: TGTGCCAGCAGCCCCCCTGGTGGAGAGTATTCAAACTACGAGCAGTACTTC. This gives the protein CASSPPGGEYSNYEQYF.

The V gene is TRBV5-6, the J gene TRBJ2-7; 8 nucleotides agree with TRBD1. The V gene end was trimmed by 4 bases and the J gene end by 7 bases; junction bases not matched to a gene: 4. Germline V gene sequence: CDR1 SGHDT, CDR2 YYEEEE. This CDR3 has 12 amino acids. The CDR3 sequence is CASSQQGVEQYF. CDR3 in DNA: TGTGCCAGCAGCCAACAGGGGGTTGAGCAGTACTTC.

This clone turned up a few times. The chain carries TRBV2 and TRBJ2-2; 10 bases match TRBD1. The germline V gene encodes CDR1 SNHLY and CDR2 FYNNEI. CDR3 size: 14 residues. J gave up 9 bases and V 11 bases, and 12 bases lay outside the gene matches. In DNA form, the CDR3 reads TGTGCCTGCCTCCCGGACAGGGGGGACCGGGAGCTGTTTTTT. It translates to CACLPDRGDRELFF.

The chain is built from TRBV28 and TRBJ1-1; TRBD1 matches 8 bases. Losses at the gene ends were 5 bases for V and 1 base for J; bases not matched to a gene: 9. This CDR3 contains 16 residues. Germline lookup yields CDR1 MDHEN and CDR2 SYDVKM. The CDR3 loop reads CASSPRRGRTNTEAFF. The CDR3 DNA sequence: TGTGCCAGCAGTCCCCGCAGGGGGCGGACGAACACTGAAGCTTTCTTT. The whole variable domain, remainder taken from reference TRBV28 and TRBJ1-1, is DVKVTQSSRYLVKRTGEKVFLECVQDMDHENMFWYRQDPGLGLRLIYFSYDVKMKEKGDIPEGYSVSREKKERFSLILESASTNQTSMYLCASSPRRGRTNTEAFFGQGTRLTVV.

The chain uses TRBV4-2 and TRBJ2-1; D is uncertain. Germline CDR1 LGHNA, CDR2 YNFKEQ. The CDR3 runs to 12 residues. V was shortened by 0 bases and J by 8 bases, with 5 bases between the two germline ends. CDR3 sequence reads: CASSQDGDEQFF. CDR3 nucleotide sequence: TGTGCCAGCAGCCAAGATGGGGATGAGCAGTTCTTC.

The CDR3 here is CASSLIAGGYNEQFF. The CDR3 coding sequence is TGCGCCAGCAGCCTCATTGCGGGAGGCTACAATGAGCAGTTCTTC. The genes are TRBV5-1 and TRBJ2-1; 8 bases fit TRBD2. CDR3 length equals 15 residues. Trimming cost V 4 bases and J 3 bases; bases outside gene matches: 6. Germline lookup yields CDR1 SGHRS and CDR2 YFSETQ.

In regard to this clone: Different DNA sequences within this sample yield the same CDR3. This chain uses TRBV9 with TRBJ2-2; no definite D call. The CDR3 totals 12 residues. Germline V gene sequence: CDR1 SGDLS, CDR2 YYNGEE. V lost 0 bases to trimming and J lost 6 bases, with 3 bases between them. CDR3 in amino acids: CASSVGSGELFF. CDR3 nucleotides: TGTGCCAGCAGCGTAGGGTCCGGGGAGCTGTTTTTT.

The rearrangement links TRBV19 to TRBJ2-3; 7 bases map to TRBD2. The CDR3 runs 14 residues. Germline V CDR1 and CDR2: LNHDA, SQIVND (reference sequence). V shed 5 bases, J shed 2 bases, and the junction held 4 bases outside the gene matches. The CDR3 DNA is TGTGCCAGTAGTTCTAGCGGATACACAGATACGCAGTATTTT. Translating gives CASSSSGYTDTQYF.

The genes are TRBV5-5 and TRBJ2-1; either TRBD1 or TRBD2 may supply D (5 bases each). Trimming removed 0 bases at V and 7 bases at J, with 14 bases between. Germline V CDR1 and CDR2: SGHKS, YYEKEE (reference sequence). The CDR3 has 15 residues. Here the CDR3 DNA reads TGTGCCAGCAGCTTGGTTGCAGGGTGGGGGAATGAGCAGTTCTTC. This sequence encodes CASSLVAGWGNEQFF.

V is TRBV2 and J is TRBJ1-4, with D perhaps TRBD1 (5 bases). V was pared by 3 bases and J by 7 bases, with 30 bases between. Germline assignment: CDR1 SNHLY and CDR2 FYNNEI. The CDR3 contains 20 residues. The DNA of the CDR3 is TGTGCCAGCAGTGAGGGTCCATGGGGGACCGCTGGTGATGGGAGTGAAAAACTGTTTTTT. It encodes CASSEGPWGTAGDGSEKLFF.

V usage is TRBV19 and J usage is TRBJ1-1, with unresolved D. The CDR3 consists of 15 residues. Germline V gene lookup returns CDR1 LNHDA and CDR2 SQIVND (reference sequence). With 1 base removed from V and 5 bases from J, the gap between germline ends came to 14 bases. The CDR3 sequence is CASSIVGNWRTEAFF. For the CDR3, the DNA is TGTGCCAGTAGTATAGTGGGAAATTGGCGAACTGAAGCTTTCTTT.

The J gene is TRBJ2-7, the V gene TRBV7-8; the match to TRBD2 covers 9 bases. CDR1 and CDR2 (germline): SGHVS, FQNEAQ. The CDR3 is made up of 14 amino acids. Trimming at V came to 1 base and at J to 7 bases, leaving 5 bases not matched to a gene. The CDR3 DNA sequence: TGTGCCAGCAGCTTAGAGATAGCGGGAGATGAGCAGTACTTC. As protein: CASSLEIAGDEQYF.